This T cell receptor (beta chain) comes out of a study of blood T cell repertoires in COVID-19. In the study overall: Acute-phase and convalescent COVID-19 samples originated in the United States, Italy and Spain. Sample material is recorded as cDNA or gDNA derived from T cells, B-cell-depleted T cells, or PBMCs.

With 0 bases clipped from V and 3 bases from J, the junction kept 4 bases outside the gene matches. Germline-derived CDR1 and CDR2 are LGHNA and YNFKEQ. This CDR3 is built from 15 residues. Methods used by the authors: Amplification with reference gene primers provided the estimates of nucleated cell counts. TCRdb's copy holds only in-frame clones and misses some; the assay was immunoSEQ multiplex PCR. From that table come the V and J calls and clone size; the DNA was used to work out D and trimming. The sample records around 220,000 clones, 84% being singletons. Seattle patient enrollment occurred during active infection, with longitudinal follow-up thereafter.

The receptor comes from a woman aged 80 or older with COVID-19, enrolled during active disease. Sample: peripheral blood. This chain connects TRBV4-2 to TRBJ1-2; 7 bases map to TRBD1. The CDR3 DNA reads TGTGCCAGCAGCCAAGAAGGGGGCCAGGACTATGGCTACACCTTC. This gives the protein CASSQEGGQDYGYTF.